These 2 T cell receptor beta chains were all obtained from the same sample, sequenced in a study of T cells expressing NK-cell markers (dated by TCRdb to 2018 to 2020). Libraries were made using 5' RACE. For sequencing, an Illumina HiSeq 2000 was employed. Reprocessed by TCRdb, the reads give a single entry per CDR3 protein sequence, without DNA. This specimen's table enumerates 400,000 to 550,000 distinct CDR3 sequences. In total, the top ten clones hold under 7.5% of the sample. Sequencing input: blood T cells: a sorted CD56 or NKG2C T cell subset, CD4+ or CD8+ T cells, or bulk PBMC T cells (not recorded which). All receptors derive from a woman aged 18 to 75 in good health.

J is TRBJ2-2 and V is TRBV6-2 or TRBV6-3; no DNA is available, so the TRBD2 call from TCRdb remains unchecked. The length of the CDR3 is 17 residues. Germline CDR1 reads MNHEY; CDR2 reads SVGEGT. The CDR3: CASSRTSGRAGTGELFF.

The genes are TRBV7-3 and TRBJ2-1; the D call from TCRdb, TRBD1, cannot be confirmed without DNA. Germline loops: CDR1 SGHTA, CDR2 FQGTGA. The CDR3 covers 16 residues. The CDR3 sequence: CASSPTRGRQDNEQFF.